This T cell receptor beta chain is drawn from a study of STAT5B mutations in CD4+ large granular lymphocyte leukemia. Measured with immunoSEQ multiplex PCR; TCRdb has only the in-frame clones, and not every one. The table shows approximately 2,500 clones, with roughly 78% occurring only once. V lost 4 bases and J 4 bases, leaving 8 bases between the germline ends. The CDR3 covers 12 residues. Germline CDR1 and CDR2: MNHEY and SVGAGI. Source material: PBMCs. The receptor comes from a woman aged 70-85 years with CD4+ T-cell large granular lymphocyte leukemia. This sequence joins TRBV6-5 and TRBJ2-7; D assignment may be TRBD1 or TRBD2 (5 bases each). This chain's CDR3 is CASSSGAYEQYF. As DNA, the CDR3 is TGTGCCAGCAGTTCCGGGGCATACGAGCAGTACTTC.